This T cell receptor (beta chain) was identified during a study of T cells after yellow fever vaccination. Findings and caveats of the study: One caveat is that FACS-sorted repertoires could contain abundant clonotypes contaminating from the bulk population.

The CDR3 runs 14 residues. CDR1 and CDR2 from the germline V gene are SEHNR and FQNEAQ (reference sequence). V was shortened by 5 bases and J by 4 bases, with 11 bases between the two germline ends. The TCR cDNA carried a universal primer site and UMIs from 5'RACE template switching. Each CDR3 protein is one row after TCRdb ran MiXCR on the 5' RACE reads. Of around 610,000 distinct CDR3 sequences listed, less than 15% are singletons. Remarks on this clonotype: Its antigen is unknown.

The sample was PBMCs, taken on the day of the yellow fever booster vaccination. This rearrangement joins TRBV7-9 to TRBJ2-2, with D perhaps matching TRBD1 (6 bases). The source is a young man who received the YFV17D yellow fever vaccine. Here the CDR3 reads CASSISGATGELFF. For the CDR3, the DNA is TGTGCCAGCAGCATATCAGGGGCCACCGGGGAGCTGTTTTTT.